The clone carrying this TCR beta chain was counted at least ten times. Sequence at one end of the junction differs from germline and may be a read error. The data belong to a study of regulatory T cells in long-lasting Graves disease. This CDR3 comprises 13 residues. CDR1 is DFQATT and CDR2 is SNEGSKA in the germline V gene (reference sequence). Time point: persistent/refractory GD, antithyroid drugs over 5 years with positive TRAb. The TCR library was made from RNA that had been extracted from PBMCs in TRIzol. Through Arm-PCR of CDR3 regions and iRepertoire HTBI primers, TCR beta libraries were built. TCRdb fed the multiplex PCR reads into MiXCR, producing one record per CDR3 protein. Of about 400,000 distinct CDR3 sequences listed, more than 20% are singletons.

The starting material was peripheral blood mononuclear cells (PBMCs), obtained when the disease was refractory, from a patient treated with antithyroid drugs. The chain uses TRBV20-1 and TRBJ1-1, with D uncertain. This TCR derives from a female donor with Graves disease. This CDR3 reads CSAREGLSTEAFF. The CDR3 nucleotides are TGCAGTGCAAGAGAGGGATTGAGCACTGAAGCTTTCTTT.